A selection of T cell receptor beta chains follows, all from one sample in a study of cytomegalovirus exposure and HLA in healthy donors. Produced via immunoSEQ multiplex PCR; TCRdb's table is partial and in-frame only. The sample has approximately 100,000 clones; around 85% are singletons. Material: PBMCs. The receptors here all came from a woman in her twenties or thirties in good health and CMV-seronegative. The CDR3 runs from the conserved cysteine through the conserved F or W. The D gene is left open where the match is weak. Only part of the rows carry a size: once, few, many, or a class if the clone is expanded.

abundance	v_gene	d_gene	len	j_gene	CDR3nt	CDR3aa
NA	TRBV14	NA	13	TRBJ2-1	TGTGCCAGCAGCCAAGACCCTGCGGATGAGCAGTTCTTC	CASSQDPADEQFF
NA	TRBV7-9	NA	16	TRBJ2-7	TGTGCCAGCAGCACCGGAGGAGGGGCAGGTGTATACGAGCAGTACTTC	CASSTGGGAGVYEQYF
NA	TRBV28	NA	15	TRBJ2-5	TGTGCCAGCACCCCCGGCGAACTAGCTGTCGGGACCCAGTACTTC	CASTPGELAVGTQYF
NA	TRBV5-1	NA	15	TRBJ1-2	TGCGCCAGCAGTATTAACAGGGAGGGGAACTATGGCTACACCTTC	CASSINREGNYGYTF
NA	TRBV6-5	NA	16	TRBJ1-2	TGTGCCAGCAGTTACACCTCAGGGTGGCCTAACTATGGCTACACCTTC	CASSYTSGWPNYGYTF
NA	TRBV15	TRBD2	14	TRBJ2-5	TGTGCCACCCAAAGTAGCAGCGGGAGGGAGACCCAGTACTTC	CATQSSSGRETQYF
NA	TRBV5-1	NA	15	TRBJ2-2	TGCGCCAGCAGCGCCGGGACAACGAACACCGGGGAGCTGTTTTTT	CASSAGTTNTGELFF
NA	TRBV9	NA	15	TRBJ1-1	TGTGCCAGCAGCGTAGGATCTCTAGGGAACACTGAAGCTTTCTTT	CASSVGSLGNTEAFF
once	TRBV5-8	TRBD1	16	TRBJ2-5	TGTGCCAGCAGCTTGGGGGGACAGGGAGGTGAGGAGACCCAGTACTTC	CASSLGGQGGEETQYF
NA	TRBV12-5	NA	12	TRBJ2-1	TGTGCTAGTGGTGCCTTAGTTGGTGAGCAGTTCTTC	CASGALVGEQFF
NA	TRBV28	TRBD1	15	TRBJ2-7	TGTGCCAGTCGCGGTGCTGGGACAGCCAACTACGAGCAGTACTTC	CASRGAGTANYEQYF
NA	TRBV18	TRBD1	15	TRBJ1-5	TGTGCCAGCTCTCTCAGGGGGCTAAGAGATCAGCCCCAGCATTTT	CASSLRGLRDQPQHF
NA	TRBV19	TRBD1	16	TRBJ2-6	TGTGCCAGCCGCGGGACAGGGATGAGTGGGGCCAACGTCCTGACTTTC	CASRGTGMSGANVLTF
NA	TRBV11-2	NA	14	TRBJ2-7	TGTGCCAGCAGCGCGGGCCCTACAGTCTACGAGCAGTACTTC	CASSAGPTVYEQYF
NA	TRBV9	TRBD2	16	TRBJ2-1	TGTGCCAGCAGCCCCCGACCTCTAGCGGGAGGGGATGAGCAGTTCTTC	CASSPRPLAGGDEQFF
NA	TRBV5-5	TRBD1	15	TRBJ1-5	TGTGCCAGCAGCTTGACGACAGGGGGCAATCAGCCCCAGCATTTT	CASSLTTGGNQPQHF
NA	TRBV6-5	NA	12	TRBJ1-1	TGTGCCAGCACAGGGCTGAACACTGAAGCTTTCTTT	CASTGLNTEAFF
NA	TRBV10-3	TRBD2	16	TRBJ2-6	TGTGCCATCCCTAGCGGGGCCTCGTCTGGGGCCAACGTCCTGACTTTC	CAIPSGASSGANVLTF
NA	TRBV5-1	NA	15	TRBJ1-2	TGCGCCAGCAGTTTGGCCCCGACAGCTAACTATGGCTACACCTTC	CASSLAPTANYGYTF
NA	TRBV7-8	NA	15	TRBJ2-7	TGTGCCAGCAGCCTCGTCCGGACTCGGGCCTACGAGCAGTACTTC	CASSLVRTRAYEQYF
NA	TRBV7-6	TRBD1	20	TRBJ2-7	TGTGCCAGCAGCTCGACCCGGGGGACAGGGGGCCATTTACCTACCTACGAGCAGTACTTC	CASSSTRGTGGHLPTYEQYF
NA	TRBV9	NA	15	TRBJ1-2	TGTGCCAGCAGCTCGACCCTCACAGATCTCTATGGCTACACCTTC	CASSSTLTDLYGYTF
NA	TRBV7-9	TRBD1	14	TRBJ1-5	TGTGCCAGCAGCGGGACAGCAAGCAATCAGCCCCAGCATTTT	CASSGTASNQPQHF